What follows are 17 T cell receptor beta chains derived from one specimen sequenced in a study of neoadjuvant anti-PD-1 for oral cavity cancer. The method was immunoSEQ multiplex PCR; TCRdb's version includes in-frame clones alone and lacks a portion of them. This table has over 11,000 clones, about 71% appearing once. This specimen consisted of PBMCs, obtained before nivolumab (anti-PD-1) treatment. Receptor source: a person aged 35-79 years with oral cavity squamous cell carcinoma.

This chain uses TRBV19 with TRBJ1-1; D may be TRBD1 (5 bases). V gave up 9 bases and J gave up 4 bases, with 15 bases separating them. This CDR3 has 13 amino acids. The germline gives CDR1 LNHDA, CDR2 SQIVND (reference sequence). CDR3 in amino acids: CASRSQASTEAFF. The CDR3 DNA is TGTGCCAGCCGTTCACAGGCGAGCACTGAAGCTTTCTTT. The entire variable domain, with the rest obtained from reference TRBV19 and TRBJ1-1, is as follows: DGGITQSPKYLFRKEGQNVTLSCEQNLNHDAMYWYRQDPGQGLRLIYYSQIVNDFQKGDIAEGYSVSREKKESFPLTVTSAQKNPTAFYLCASRSQASTEAFFGQGTRLTVV.

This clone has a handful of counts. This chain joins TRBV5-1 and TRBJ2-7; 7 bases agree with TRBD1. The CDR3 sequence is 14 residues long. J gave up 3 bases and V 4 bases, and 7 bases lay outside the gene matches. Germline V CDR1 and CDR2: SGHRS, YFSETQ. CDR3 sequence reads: CASSKTQGNYEQYF. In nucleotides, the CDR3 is TGCGCCAGCAGCAAAACACAGGGGAACTACGAGCAGTACTTC.

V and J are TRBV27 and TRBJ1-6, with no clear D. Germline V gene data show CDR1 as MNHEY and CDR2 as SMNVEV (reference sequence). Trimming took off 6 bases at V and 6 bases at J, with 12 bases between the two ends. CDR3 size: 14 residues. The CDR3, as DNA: TGTGCCAGCAGCTCCCCCGTAGGTAATTCACCCCTCCACTTT. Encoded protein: CASSSPVGNSPLHF.

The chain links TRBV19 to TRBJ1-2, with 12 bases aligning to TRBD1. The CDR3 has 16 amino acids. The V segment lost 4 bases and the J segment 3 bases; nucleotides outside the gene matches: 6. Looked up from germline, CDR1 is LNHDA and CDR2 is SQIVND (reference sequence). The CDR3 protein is CASSTGTGGKDYGYTF. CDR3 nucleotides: TGTGCCAGTAGTACCGGGACAGGGGGCAAAGACTATGGCTACACCTTC.

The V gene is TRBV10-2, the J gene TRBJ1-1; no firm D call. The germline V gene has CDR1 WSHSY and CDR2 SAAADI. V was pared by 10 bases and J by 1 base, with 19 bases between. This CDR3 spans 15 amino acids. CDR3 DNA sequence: TGCGCCACCGCGGCGCTACCGGGCCAGAACACTGAAGCTTTCTTT. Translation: CATAALPGQNTEAFF.

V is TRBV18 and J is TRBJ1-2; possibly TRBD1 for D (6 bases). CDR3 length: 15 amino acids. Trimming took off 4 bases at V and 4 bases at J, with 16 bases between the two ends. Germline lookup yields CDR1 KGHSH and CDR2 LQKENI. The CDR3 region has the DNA TGTGCCAGCTCACACTTCGAGGGGGGAGCCTATGGCTACACCTTC. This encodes CASSHFEGGAYGYTF. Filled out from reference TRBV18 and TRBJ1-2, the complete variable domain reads NAGVMQNPRHLVRRRGQEARLRCSPMKGHSHVYWYRQLPEEGLKFMVYLQKENIIDESGMPKERFSAEFPKEGPSILRIQQVVRGDSAAYFCASSHFEGGAYGYTFGSGTRLTVV.

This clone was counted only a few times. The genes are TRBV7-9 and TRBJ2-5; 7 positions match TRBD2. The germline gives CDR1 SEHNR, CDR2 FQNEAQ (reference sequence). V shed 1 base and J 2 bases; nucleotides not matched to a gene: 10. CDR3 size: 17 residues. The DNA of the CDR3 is TGTGCCAGCAGCTTAGGAATTGGGGGACTACGACAAGAGACCCAGTACTTC. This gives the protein CASSLGIGGLRQETQYF.

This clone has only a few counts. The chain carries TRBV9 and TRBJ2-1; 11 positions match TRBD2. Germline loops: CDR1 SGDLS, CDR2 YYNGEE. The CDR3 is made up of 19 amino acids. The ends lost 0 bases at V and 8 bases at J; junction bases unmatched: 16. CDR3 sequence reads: CASSVASTSGEAGWDEQFF. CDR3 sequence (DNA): TGTGCCAGCAGCGTAGCTTCGACTAGCGGGGAGGCTGGGTGGGATGAGCAGTTCTTC. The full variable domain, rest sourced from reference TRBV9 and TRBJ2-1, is DSGVTQTPKHLITATGQRVTLRCSPRSGDLSVYWYQQSLDQGLQFLIQYYNGEERAKGNILERFSAQQFPDLHSELNLSSLELGDSALYFCASSVASTSGEAGWDEQFFGPGTRLTVL.

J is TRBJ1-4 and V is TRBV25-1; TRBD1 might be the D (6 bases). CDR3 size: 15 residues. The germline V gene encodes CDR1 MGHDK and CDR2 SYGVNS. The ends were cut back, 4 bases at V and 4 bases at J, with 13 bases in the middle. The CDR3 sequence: CASSGQVGNNEKLFF. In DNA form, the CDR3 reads TGTGCCAGCAGTGGACAGGTGGGGAATAATGAAAAACTGTTTTTT.

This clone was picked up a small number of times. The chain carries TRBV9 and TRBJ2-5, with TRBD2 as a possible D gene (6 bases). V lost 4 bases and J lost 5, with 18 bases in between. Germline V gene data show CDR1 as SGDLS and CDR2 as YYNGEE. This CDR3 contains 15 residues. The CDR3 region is CASSTPGAGFETQYF. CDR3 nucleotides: TGTGCCAGCAGCACTCCGGGAGCCGGCTTCGAGACCCAGTACTTC.

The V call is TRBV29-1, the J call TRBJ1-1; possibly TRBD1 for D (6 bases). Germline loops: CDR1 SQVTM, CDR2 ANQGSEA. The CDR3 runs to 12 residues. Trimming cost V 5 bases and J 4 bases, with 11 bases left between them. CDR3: CSVRRGPTEAFF. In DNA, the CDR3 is TGCAGCGTTCGCAGGGGTCCCACTGAAGCTTTCTTT.

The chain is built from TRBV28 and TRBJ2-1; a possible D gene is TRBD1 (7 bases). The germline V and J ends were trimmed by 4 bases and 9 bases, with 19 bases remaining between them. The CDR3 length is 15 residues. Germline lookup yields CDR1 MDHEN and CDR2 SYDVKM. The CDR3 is CASSSPAGGQGEQFF. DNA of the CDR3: TGTGCCAGCAGTTCCCCGGCAGGGGGGCAGGGTGAGCAGTTCTTC.

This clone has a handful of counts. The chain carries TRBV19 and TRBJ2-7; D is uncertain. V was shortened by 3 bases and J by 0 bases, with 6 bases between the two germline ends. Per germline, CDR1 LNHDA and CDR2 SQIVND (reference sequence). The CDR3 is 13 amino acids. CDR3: CASSIGFSYEQYF. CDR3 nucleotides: TGTGCCAGTAGTATTGGTTTCTCCTACGAGCAGTACTTC.

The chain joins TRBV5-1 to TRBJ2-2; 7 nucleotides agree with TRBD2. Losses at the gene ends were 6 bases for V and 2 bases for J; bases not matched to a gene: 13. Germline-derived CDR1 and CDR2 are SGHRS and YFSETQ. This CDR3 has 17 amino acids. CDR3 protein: CASKAGEVTVNTGELFF. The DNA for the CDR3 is TGCGCCAGCAAGGCGGGGGAGGTGACAGTAAACACCGGGGAGCTGTTTTTT.

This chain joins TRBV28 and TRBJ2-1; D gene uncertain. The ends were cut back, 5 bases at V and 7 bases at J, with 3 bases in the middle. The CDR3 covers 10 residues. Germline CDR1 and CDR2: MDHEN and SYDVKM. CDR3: CASSENEQFF. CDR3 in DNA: TGTGCCAGCAGTGAGAATGAGCAGTTCTTC.

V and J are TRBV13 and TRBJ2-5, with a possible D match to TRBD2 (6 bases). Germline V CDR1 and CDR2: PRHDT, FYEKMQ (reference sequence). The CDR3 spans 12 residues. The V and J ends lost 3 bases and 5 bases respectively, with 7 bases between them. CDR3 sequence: CASSLEGETQYF. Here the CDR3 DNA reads TGTGCCAGCAGCTTGGAGGGGGAGACCCAGTACTTC.

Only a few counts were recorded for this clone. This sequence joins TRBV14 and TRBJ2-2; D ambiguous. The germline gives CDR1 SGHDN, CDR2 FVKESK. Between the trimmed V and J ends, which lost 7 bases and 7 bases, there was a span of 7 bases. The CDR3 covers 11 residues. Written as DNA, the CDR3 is TGTGCCAGCAAGGCGCTCGGGGAGCTGTTTTTT. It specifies CASKALGELFF.